One T cell receptor beta chain is described in this entry. This specimen belongs to a study of blood T cell repertoires in COVID-19. TCRdb's copy holds only in-frame clones and misses some; the assay was immunoSEQ multiplex PCR. This repertoire shows fewer than 130,000 clones, around three quarters found once; its top ten account for more than 7.5%. Trimming cost V 4 bases and J 2 bases, with 14 bases left between them. The V gene's germline CDR1 is SGHAT and CDR2 FQNNGV. CDR3 length equals 15 residues. The origin of this receptor is a woman aged 55 to 70 with acute or convalescent COVID-19. The chain couples TRBV11-2 to TRBJ2-5, with D perhaps matching TRBD1 (6 bases). Source material: peripheral blood. CDR3 in amino acids: CASSSIRQVQETQYF. The CDR3 DNA reads as TGTGCCAGCAGCTCGATAAGACAGGTACAAGAGACCCAGTACTTC. The whole variable domain, remainder taken from reference TRBV11-2 and TRBJ2-5, is EAGVAQSPRYKIIEKRQSVAFWCNPISGHATLYWYQQILGQGPKLLIQFQNNGVVDDSQLPKDRFSAERLKGVDSTLKIQPAKLEDSAVYLCASSSIRQVQETQYFGPGTRLLVL.